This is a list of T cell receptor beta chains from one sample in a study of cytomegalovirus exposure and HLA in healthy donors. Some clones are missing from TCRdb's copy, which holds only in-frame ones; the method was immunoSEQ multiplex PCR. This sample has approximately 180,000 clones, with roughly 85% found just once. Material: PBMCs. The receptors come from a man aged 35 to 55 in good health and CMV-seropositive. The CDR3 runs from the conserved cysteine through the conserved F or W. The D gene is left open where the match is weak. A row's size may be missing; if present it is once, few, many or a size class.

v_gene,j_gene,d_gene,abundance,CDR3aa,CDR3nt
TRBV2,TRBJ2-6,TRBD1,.,CASSANRGTGANGLTF,TGTGCCAGCAGTGCGAACAGGGGGACTGGGGCCAACGGCCTGACTTTC
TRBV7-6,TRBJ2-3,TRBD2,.,CASSLAASGSVGTDTQYF,TGTGCCAGCAGCTTAGCCGCTAGCGGGAGCGTCGGGACAGATACGCAGTATTTT
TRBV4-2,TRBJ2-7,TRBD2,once,CASSQEAGRGAYEQYF,TGTGCCAGCAGCCAAGAGGCAGGGAGGGGAGCTTACGAGCAGTACTTC
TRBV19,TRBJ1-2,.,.,CASATNGALNGYTF,TGTGCCAGTGCAACTAATGGCGCATTGAATGGCTACACCTTC
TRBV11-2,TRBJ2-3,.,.,CASSPIRTDTQYF,TGTGCCAGCAGCCCCATCCGCACAGATACGCAGTATTTT
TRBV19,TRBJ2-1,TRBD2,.,CASRGTSGRSSYNEQFF,TGTGCCAGTAGAGGGACTAGCGGGAGGAGTTCCTACAATGAGCAGTTCTTC
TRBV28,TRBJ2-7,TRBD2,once,CASSPTGTSLHEQYF,TGTGCCAGCAGTCCCACCGGGACTAGCCTTCACGAGCAGTACTTC
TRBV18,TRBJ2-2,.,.,CASLSGSNTGELFF,TGTGCCAGCTTAAGCGGTTCGAACACCGGGGAGCTGTTTTTT
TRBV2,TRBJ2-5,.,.,CASSDSGGSVGYF,TGTGCCAGCAGTGATTCCGGGGGTTCGGTCGGGTACTTC
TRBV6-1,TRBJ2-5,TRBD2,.,CASIRGGAQETQYF,TGTGCCAGCATCCGCGGGGGGGCCCAAGAGACCCAGTACTTC
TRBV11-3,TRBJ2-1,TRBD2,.,CASSLGGLSGTPYNEQFF,TGTGCCAGCAGCTTAGGGGGGCTTAGCGGGACGCCCTACAATGAGCAGTTCTTC
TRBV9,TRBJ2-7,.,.,CASSVGDSERREQYF,TGTGCCAGCAGCGTAGGCGATAGCGAACGTCGGGAGCAGTACTTC
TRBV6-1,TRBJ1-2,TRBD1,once,CASRVDRDGYGYTF,TGTGCCAGCAGGGTGGACAGGGATGGCTATGGCTACACCTTC
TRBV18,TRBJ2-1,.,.,CASSPDAGHAVFF,TGTGCCAGCTCACCGGACGCCGGACATGCTGTGTTCTTC
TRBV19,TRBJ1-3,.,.,CASSEQGSGNTIYF,TGTGCCAGTAGTGAACAGGGCTCTGGAAACACCATATATTTT
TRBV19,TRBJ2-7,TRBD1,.,CATSSGQGGYEQYF,TGTGCCACCTCGTCCGGACAGGGTGGCTACGAGCAGTACTTC
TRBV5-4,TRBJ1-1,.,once,CASSHGGANTEAFF,TGTGCCAGCAGCCACGGTGGGGCGAACACTGAAGCTTTCTTT
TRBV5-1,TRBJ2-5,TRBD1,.,CASRATGVFQETQYF,TGCGCCAGCAGGGCGACAGGGGTCTTCCAAGAGACCCAGTACTTC
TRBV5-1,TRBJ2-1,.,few,CASSPAYTGYNEQFF,TGCGCCAGCAGCCCCGCGTATACAGGGTACAATGAGCAGTTCTTC
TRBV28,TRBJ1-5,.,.,CASGDSSNQPQHF,TGTGCCAGTGGAGACAGTAGCAATCAGCCCCAGCATTTT
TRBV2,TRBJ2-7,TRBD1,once,CASSYSGQGEQYF,TGTGCCAGCAGTTATAGTGGACAGGGCGAGCAGTACTTC
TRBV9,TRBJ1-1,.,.,CASSVGVSAEAFF,TGTGCCAGCAGCGTAGGGGTGAGCGCTGAAGCTTTCTTT
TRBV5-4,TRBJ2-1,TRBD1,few,CASSLGTGIAYNEQFF,TGTGCCAGCAGCTTGGGGACAGGGATCGCTTACAATGAGCAGTTCTTC
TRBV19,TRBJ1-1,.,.,CASSILRTRIEAFF,TGTGCCAGTAGTATACTTCGGACACGGATTGAAGCTTTCTTT
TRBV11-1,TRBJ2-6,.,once,CASTPEGGSGANGLTF,TGTGCCAGCACCCCCGAAGGGGGATCTGGGGCCAACGGCCTGACTTTC
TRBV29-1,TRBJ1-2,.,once,CSAGGWGGGGYTF,TGCAGCGCTGGGGGTTGGGGGGGAGGCGGCTACACCTTC
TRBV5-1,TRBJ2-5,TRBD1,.,CASSPGQGFGETQYF,TGCGCCAGCAGCCCGGGACAGGGGTTCGGGGAGACCCAGTACTTC
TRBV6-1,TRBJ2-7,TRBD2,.,CASRRGGSYEQYF,TGTGCCAGCAGGCGGGGGGGCTCCTACGAGCAGTACTTC
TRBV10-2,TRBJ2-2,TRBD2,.,CASRNGLAGAGELFF,TGCGCCAGCAGGAATGGACTAGCGGGAGCCGGGGAGCTGTTTTTT
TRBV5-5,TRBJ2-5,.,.,CASSSLEEETQYF,TGTGCCAGCAGCTCCCTTGAGGAAGAGACCCAGTACTTC
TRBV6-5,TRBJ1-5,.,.,CASSTQGYQPQHF,TGTGCCAGCAGTACCCAGGGATACCAGCCCCAGCATTTT
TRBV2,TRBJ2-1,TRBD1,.,CASIAVRQGAIYSEQFF,TGTGCCAGCATCGCAGTCCGACAGGGGGCAATCTACAGTGAGCAGTTCTTC
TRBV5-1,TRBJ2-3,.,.,CASSLGQFTDTQYF,TGCGCCAGCAGCTTGGGACAGTTCACAGATACGCAGTATTTT
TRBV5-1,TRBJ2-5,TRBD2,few,CASSLVSSGETQYF,TGCGCCAGCAGCTTGGTTTCTAGCGGGGAGACCCAGTACTTC
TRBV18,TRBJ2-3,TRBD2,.,CASSPMLAGGTDTQYF,TGTGCCAGCTCACCAATGTTGGCGGGAGGTACAGATACGCAGTATTTT
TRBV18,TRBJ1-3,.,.,CASSPRDTSSGNTIYF,TGTGCCAGCTCACCCCGGGACACCAGCTCTGGAAACACCATATATTTT
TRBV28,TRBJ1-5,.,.,CASSPTQGKRPQHF,TGTGCCAGCAGTCCCACCCAGGGAAAGAGGCCCCAGCATTTT
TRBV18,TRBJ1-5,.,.,CASSQMGGKAQPQHF,TGTGCCAGCTCACAGATGGGAGGAAAGGCTCAGCCCCAGCATTTT
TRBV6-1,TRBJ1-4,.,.,CASSDGTPAGELFF,TGTGCCAGCAGTGACGGGACACCGGCAGGTGAACTGTTTTTT
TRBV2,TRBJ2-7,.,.,CASSEYYEQYF,TGTGCCAGCAGTGAATACTACGAGCAGTACTTC
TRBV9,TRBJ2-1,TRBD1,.,CASSVVGQSYNEQFF,TGTGCCAGCAGCGTAGTGGGACAGTCCTACAATGAGCAGTTCTTC